The present TCR beta chain was sequenced within a study of long-term antiretroviral therapy in people with HIV. Study results and limitations: The study found that diversity rose after ART but stayed below transplant donor controls.

This clone is medium-sized by share. What it recognizes is unknown. The CDR3 is 15 residues long. Germline trimming cut 6 bases from V and 5 bases from J; bases unmatched to any gene: 9. The germline V gene has CDR1 SEHNR and CDR2 FQNEAQ (reference sequence). Run at survey level, the immunoSEQ assay was version v3.0. Repertoires were generated with immunoSEQ multiplex PCR, while TCRdb's copy carries only in-frame clones and drops some. Among 25,000 to 35,000 clones listed, approximately 84% were seen once. The rearrangement uses TRBV7-9 and TRBJ1-1, with 10 nucleotides matching TRBD1. This TCR was sampled from a woman aged 45-59 years with HIV. The source was unsorted PBMCs, collected 3.1 years after starting antiretroviral therapy. The CDR3 sequence is CASRDRDRGKTEAFF. CDR3 bases: TGTGCCAGCAGAGACCGGGACAGGGGTAAAACTGAAGCTTTCTTT.